This T cell receptor beta chain came from a study of Graves' ophthalmopathy and Graves' hyperthyroidism. Study findings and constraints: The authors also found most expanded thyroid clonotypes above 0.001 frequency in blood.

RNA transcripts were the template, and TCR beta CDR3 regions were amplified from them. HTBI primers were used in a first-round RT-PCR, which preceded a second-round multiplex PCR. A single record per CDR3 protein comes from TCRdb applying MiXCR to the multiplex PCR reads. The table shows 650,000 to 900,000 distinct CDR3 sequences, with 35% to 50% occurring only once. The CDR3 has 12 residues. From germline, CDR1 is SGHAT and CDR2 FQNNGV. Trimming removed 4 bases at V and 9 bases at J, with 13 bases between. The sample holds a few counts of this clonotype. The antigen is unknown. This chain links TRBV11-2 with TRBJ2-7; D is unresolved. The sequence was obtained from an adult man with Graves' ophthalmopathy. The sample comprised peripheral blood. CDR3 sequence reads: CASSYRVSGQYF. The DNA of the CDR3 is TGTGCCAGCAGCTATCGGGTGTCTGGGCAGTACTTC. Full variable domain (missing parts from reference TRBV11-2 and TRBJ2-7): EAGVAQSPRYKIIEKRQSVAFWCNPISGHATLYWYQQILGQGPKLLIQFQNNGVVDDSQLPKDRFSAERLKGVDSTLKIQPAKLEDSAVYLCASSYRVSGQYFGPGTRLTVT.